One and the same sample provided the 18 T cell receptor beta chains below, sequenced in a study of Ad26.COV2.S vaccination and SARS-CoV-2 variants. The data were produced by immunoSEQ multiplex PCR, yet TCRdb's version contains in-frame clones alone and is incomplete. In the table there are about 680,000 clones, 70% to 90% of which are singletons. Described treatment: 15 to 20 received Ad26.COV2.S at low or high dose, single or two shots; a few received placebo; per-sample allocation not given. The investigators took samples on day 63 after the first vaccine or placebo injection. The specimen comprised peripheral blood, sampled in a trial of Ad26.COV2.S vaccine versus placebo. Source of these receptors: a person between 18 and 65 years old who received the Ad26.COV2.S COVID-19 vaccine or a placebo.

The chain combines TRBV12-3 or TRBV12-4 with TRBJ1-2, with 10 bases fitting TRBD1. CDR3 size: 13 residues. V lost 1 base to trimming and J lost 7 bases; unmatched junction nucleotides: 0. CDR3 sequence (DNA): TGTGCCAGCAGTTTAGGACAGGGGGCTGGCTACACCTTC. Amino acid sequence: CASSLGQGAGYTF.

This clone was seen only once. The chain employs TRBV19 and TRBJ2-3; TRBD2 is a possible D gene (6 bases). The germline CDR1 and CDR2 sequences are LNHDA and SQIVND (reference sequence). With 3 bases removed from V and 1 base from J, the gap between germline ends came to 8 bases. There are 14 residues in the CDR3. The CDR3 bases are TGTGCCAGTAGTATTCAGCGGGGCACAGATACGCAGTATTTT. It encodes CASSIQRGTDTQYF.

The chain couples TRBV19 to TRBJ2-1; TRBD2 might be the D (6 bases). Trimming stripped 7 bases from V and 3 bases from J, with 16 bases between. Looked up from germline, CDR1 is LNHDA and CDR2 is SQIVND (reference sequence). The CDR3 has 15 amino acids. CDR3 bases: TGTGCCAGTACTTACAGCGGGTTCCTCTACAATGAGCAGTTCTTC. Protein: CASTYSGFLYNEQFF.

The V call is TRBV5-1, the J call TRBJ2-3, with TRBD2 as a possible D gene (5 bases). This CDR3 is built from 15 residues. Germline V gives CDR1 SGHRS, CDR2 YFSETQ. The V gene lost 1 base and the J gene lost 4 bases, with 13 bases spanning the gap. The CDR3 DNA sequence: TGCGCCAGCAGCTTGTGGGAGCTTAGTTCAGATACGCAGTATTTT. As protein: CASSLWELSSDTQYF.

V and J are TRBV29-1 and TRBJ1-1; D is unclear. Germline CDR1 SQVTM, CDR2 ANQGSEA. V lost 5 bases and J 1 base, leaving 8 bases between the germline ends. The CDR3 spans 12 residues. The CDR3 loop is CSVYSQNTEAFF. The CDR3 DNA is TGCAGCGTTTATTCTCAGAACACTGAAGCTTTCTTT.

The CDR3 is CASSQERTGGKPLQYF. CDR3 coding DNA: TGTGCCAGCAGCCAAGAGAGAACCGGGGGGAAACCGTTGCAGTACTTC. J is TRBJ2-5 and V is TRBV4-2; 7 bases match TRBD2. Germline V lookup: CDR1 LGHNA, CDR2 YNFKEQ. Trimming took 0 bases from V and 11 from J; bases not matched to a gene: 15. The CDR3 loop spans 16 amino acids.

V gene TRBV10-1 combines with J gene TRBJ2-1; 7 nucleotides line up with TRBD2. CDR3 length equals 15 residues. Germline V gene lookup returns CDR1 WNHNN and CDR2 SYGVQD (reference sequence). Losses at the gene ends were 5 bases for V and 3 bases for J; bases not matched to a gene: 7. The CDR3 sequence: CASSHFRGDYNEQFF. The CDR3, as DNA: TGCGCCAGCAGTCACTTTCGGGGGGACTACAATGAGCAGTTCTTC.

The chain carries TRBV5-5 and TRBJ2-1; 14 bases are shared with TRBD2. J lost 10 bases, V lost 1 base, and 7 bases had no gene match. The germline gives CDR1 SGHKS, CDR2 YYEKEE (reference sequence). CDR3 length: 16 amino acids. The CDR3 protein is CASSLQTSGRGWEQFF. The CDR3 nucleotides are TGTGCCAGCAGCTTGCAGACTAGCGGGAGGGGCTGGGAGCAGTTCTTC.

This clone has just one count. CDR3 residues: CASSQDLGTPAWWARGNEQFF. The CDR3 nucleotides read TGTGCCAGCAGCCAAGATCTCGGGACACCTGCCTGGTGGGCTAGGGGGAATGAGCAGTTCTTC. The chain carries TRBV4-2 and TRBJ2-1, with D possibly TRBD1 on 6 matching bases. The CDR3 is made up of 21 amino acids. Trimming took off 0 bases at V and 7 bases at J, with 31 bases between the two ends. The germline V gene has CDR1 LGHNA and CDR2 YNFKEQ.

CDR3 nucleotide sequence: TGTGCCAGCTCGGGGCCAGGGGGCAATGAGCAGTTCTTC. This encodes CASSGPGGNEQFF. The V gene is TRBV2, the J gene TRBJ2-1; 7 positions match TRBD1. The CDR3 has 13 amino acids. Germline assignment: CDR1 SNHLY and CDR2 FYNNEI. The V and J ends lost 8 bases and 6 bases, in that order; junction bases with no gene match: 7.

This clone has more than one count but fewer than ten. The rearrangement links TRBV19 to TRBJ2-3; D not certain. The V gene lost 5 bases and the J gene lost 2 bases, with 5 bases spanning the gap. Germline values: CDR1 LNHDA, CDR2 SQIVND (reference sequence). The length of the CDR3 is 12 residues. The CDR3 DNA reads TGTGCCAGTAGTGAGGTCACAGATACGCAGTATTTT. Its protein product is CASSEVTDTQYF. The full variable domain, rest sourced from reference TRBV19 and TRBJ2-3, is DGGITQSPKYLFRKEGQNVTLSCEQNLNHDAMYWYRQDPGQGLRLIYYSQIVNDFQKGDIAEGYSVSREKKESFPLTVTSAQKNPTAFYLCASSEVTDTQYFGPGTRLTVL.

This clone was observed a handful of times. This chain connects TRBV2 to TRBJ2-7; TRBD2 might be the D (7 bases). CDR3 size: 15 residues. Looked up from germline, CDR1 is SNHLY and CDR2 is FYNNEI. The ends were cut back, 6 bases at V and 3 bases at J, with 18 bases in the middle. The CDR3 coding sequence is TGTGCCAGCAGCAAGGGGGGGACACTAAACTACGAGCAGTACTTC. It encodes CASSKGGTLNYEQYF.

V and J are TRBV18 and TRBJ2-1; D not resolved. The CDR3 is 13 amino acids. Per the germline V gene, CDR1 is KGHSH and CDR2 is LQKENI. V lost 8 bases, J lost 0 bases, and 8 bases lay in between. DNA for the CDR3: TGTGCCAGCCGAGAGGCCTCCTACAATGAGCAGTTCTTC. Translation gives CASREASYNEQFF.

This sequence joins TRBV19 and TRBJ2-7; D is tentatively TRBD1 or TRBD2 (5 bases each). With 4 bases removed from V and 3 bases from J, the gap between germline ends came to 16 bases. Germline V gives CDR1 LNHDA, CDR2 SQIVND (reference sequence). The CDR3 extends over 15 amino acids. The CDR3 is CASSSGVGTHYEQYF. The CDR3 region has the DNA TGTGCCAGTAGTAGTGGGGTAGGGACGCACTACGAGCAGTACTTC.

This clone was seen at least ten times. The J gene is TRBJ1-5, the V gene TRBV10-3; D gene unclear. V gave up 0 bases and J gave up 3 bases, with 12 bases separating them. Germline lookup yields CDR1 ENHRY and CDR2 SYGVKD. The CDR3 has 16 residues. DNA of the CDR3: TGTGCCATCAGTGAGTCCCTAGGCGGATTCAATCAGCCCCAGCATTTT. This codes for CAISESLGGFNQPQHF.

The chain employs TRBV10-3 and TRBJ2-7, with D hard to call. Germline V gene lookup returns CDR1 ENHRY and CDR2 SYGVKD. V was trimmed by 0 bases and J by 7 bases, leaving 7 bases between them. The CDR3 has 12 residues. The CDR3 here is CAISESVREQYF. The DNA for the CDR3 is TGTGCCATCAGTGAGTCAGTCAGGGAGCAGTACTTC.

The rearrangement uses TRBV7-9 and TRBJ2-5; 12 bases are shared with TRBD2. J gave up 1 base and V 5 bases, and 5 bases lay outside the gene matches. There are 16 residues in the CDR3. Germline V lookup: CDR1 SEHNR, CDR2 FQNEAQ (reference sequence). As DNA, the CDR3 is TGTGCCAGCAGCCCAGGACTAGCGGGATTCCAAGAGACCCAGTACTTC. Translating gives CASSPGLAGFQETQYF. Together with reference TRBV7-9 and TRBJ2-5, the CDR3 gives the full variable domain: DTGVSQNPRHKITKRGQNVTFRCDPISEHNRLYWYRQTLGQGPEFLTYFQNEAQLEKSRLLSDRFSAERPKGSFSTLEIQRTEQGDSAMYLCASSPGLAGFQETQYFGPGTRLLVL.

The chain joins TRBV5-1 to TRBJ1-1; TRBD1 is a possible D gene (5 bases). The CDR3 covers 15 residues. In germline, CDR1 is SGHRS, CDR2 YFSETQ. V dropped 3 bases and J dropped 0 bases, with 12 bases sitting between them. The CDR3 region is CASSSEGRMNTEAFF. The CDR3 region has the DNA TGCGCCAGCAGCTCGGAGGGACGGATGAACACTGAAGCTTTCTTT.